The entry that follows covers one T cell receptor beta chain sequence. Its antigen is undetermined. Read data end 3 residues before the CDR3 end; the end is taken from the germline J gene. CVID subjects were some 15 female and more than 25 male, aged roughly 8 to 65. All CVID subjects were on immunoglobulin replacement for at least one year. Blood came from CVID subjects not ill and not taking immunomodulatory or immunosuppressive medication. This record belongs to a study of T cell clonality in common variable immunodeficiency. General observations from the study: Fewer deletions and N-nucleotide insertions were reportedly seen in common variable immunodeficiency TCR beta sequences. Links between repertoire features and CVID complications were heterogeneity-limited.

Generated by immunoSEQ multiplex PCR, the TCRdb table keeps only in-frame clones and is missing some. The repertoire consists of 30,000 to 35,000 clones, none detected only once. The CDR3 contains 13 residues. V was shortened by 2 bases and J by 6 bases, with 10 bases between the two germline ends. Germline CDR1 is LNHDA and CDR2 is SQIVND (reference sequence). The material sequenced was peripheral blood mononuclear cells. This chain links TRBV19 with TRBJ1-2; D may be TRBD1 (5 bases). The source is a human donor with common variable immunodeficiency. CDR3 loop: CASSILGEDGYTF. Incomplete CDR3 DNA: TGTGCCAGTAGTATATTAGGGGAGGATGGC.